The 25 T cell receptor beta chains presented below share a single source sample, sequenced in a study of vaccination effects on CD4 cells after COVID-19. Their cognate antigens are unknown. Some clones are missing from TCRdb's copy, which holds only in-frame ones; the method was immunoSEQ multiplex PCR. The sample shows 20,000 to 25,000 clones, around 67% of them seen only once. The culture ran for around ten days before CD4+ T cells were isolated. The sequencing used CD4+ T cells from PBMCs cultured without peptide, collected before COVID-19 vaccination. The receptors here all came from a human donor who received a COVID-19 vaccine.

The table lists this clone with a count of one. The CDR3 loop reads CASSLEPGPNQPQHF. The CDR3 DNA sequence: TGTGCCAGCAGCTTAGAACCGGGGCCAAATCAGCCCCAGCATTTT. The chain employs TRBV11-2 and TRBJ1-5; possible D gene TRBD1, 5 bases. The germline V gene encodes CDR1 SGHAT and CDR2 FQNNGV. CDR3 length: 15 residues. Between the trimmed V and J ends, which lost 0 bases and 4 bases, there was a span of 10 bases.

This chain uses TRBV6-2 or TRBV6-3 with TRBJ2-5, with D tentatively TRBD1 (5 bases). The V end was cut by 5 bases, the J end by 2 bases, with 15 bases between. The CDR3 consists of 15 residues. Looked up from germline, CDR1 is MNHEY and CDR2 is SVGEGT. The CDR3 nucleotides are TGTGCCAGCAGTCCCCAGGGCAGGATACAAGAGACCCAGTACTTC. As protein: CASSPQGRIQETQYF.

The chain is built from TRBV6-6 and TRBJ1-4; maybe TRBD1 (6 bases). Germline V gene lookup returns CDR1 MNHNY and CDR2 SVGAGI (reference sequence). The CDR3 is 14 amino acids. Trimming removed 5 bases from V and 5 bases from J, with 12 bases in between. CDR3 loop: CASSAGGLNEKLFF. CDR3 in DNA: TGTGCCAGCAGTGCGGGGGGGCTAAATGAAAAACTGTTTTTT.

This chain links TRBV14 with TRBJ2-7, with unresolved D. Germline CDR1 reads SGHDN; CDR2 reads FVKESK. Trimming left V 1 base short and J 6 bases short, with 10 bases between. The length of the CDR3 is 13 residues. The CDR3 DNA sequence: TGTGCCAGCAGCCAAGCAAGGGTGGGCGAGCAGTACTTC. It is translated as CASSQARVGEQYF.

The count of this clone is one. The V call is TRBV3-1 (or the pseudogene TRBV3-2), the J call TRBJ1-1, with 7 bases aligning to TRBD1. The germline gives CDR1 LGHDT, CDR2 YNNKEL (reference sequence). The ends lost 1 base at V and 5 bases at J; junction bases unmatched: 4. The length of the CDR3 is 14 residues. The CDR3 loop reads CASSQATGKTEAFF. DNA of the CDR3: TGTGCCAGCAGCCAAGCGACAGGGAAGACTGAAGCTTTCTTT.

V gene TRBV10-2 combines with J gene TRBJ2-1, with 8 bases lining up with TRBD2. This CDR3 spans 14 amino acids. CDR1 and CDR2 (germline): WSHSY, SAAADI. The V and J ends lost 4 bases and 6 bases, in that order; junction bases with no gene match: 5. The CDR3 bases are TGCGCCAGCAGTGGGACTAGCTGGGTCAATGAGCAGTTCTTC. Its protein product is CASSGTSWVNEQFF.

This clone was picked up a small number of times. This sequence joins TRBV5-1 and TRBJ2-5, with D maybe TRBD2 (6 bases). Trimming cost V 5 bases and J 5 bases, with 16 bases left between them. Germline CDR1 reads SGHRS; CDR2 reads YFSETQ. The CDR3 is 14 amino acids. The DNA of the CDR3 is TGCGCCAGCAGTAGCTCCCCAGGGAGGGAGACCCAGTACTTC. This encodes CASSSSPGRETQYF.

This clone appeared a few times. This chain joins TRBV3-1 (or the pseudogene TRBV3-2) and TRBJ1-6; D uncertain. CDR3 length: 14 amino acids. The V end lost 4 bases, the J end lost 6 bases, and 10 bases lay between the germline ends. Germline CDR1 LGHDT, CDR2 YNNKEL (reference sequence). CDR3 sequence reads: CASSPGHTNSPLHF. CDR3 in DNA: TGTGCCAGCAGCCCTGGTCATACTAATTCACCCCTCCACTTT.

The V gene is TRBV5-6, the J gene TRBJ2-7; D gene unclear. Deletions cut 5 bases from V and 3 bases from J, with 18 bases between. Germline-derived CDR1 and CDR2 are SGHDT and YYEEEE. This CDR3 comprises 15 residues. The CDR3 DNA follows: TGTGCCAGCAGTATACAAGGGAACTTCTACTACGAGCAGTACTTC. Translated, it gives CASSIQGNFYYEQYF.

In DNA form, the CDR3 reads TGTGCCAGCAGCATTCCTAGCGGGATAAAAGATACGCAGTATTTT. Its protein is CASSIPSGIKDTQYF. The rearrangement uses TRBV7-2 and TRBJ2-3; 9 positions agree with TRBD2. The germline V gene encodes CDR1 SGHTA and CDR2 FQGNSA. Unmatched junction bases numbered 8, after V lost 5 bases and J lost 5 bases. This CDR3 region has 15 residues.

The chain employs TRBV2 and TRBJ1-5; the D gene is possibly TRBD1 (5 bases). This CDR3 comprises 15 residues. The V gene lost 5 bases and the J gene lost 0 bases, with 11 bases spanning the gap. From germline, CDR1 is SNHLY and CDR2 FYNNEI. CDR3: CASSLGQLSNQPQHF. The CDR3 coding sequence is TGTGCCAGCAGTCTGGGGCAGCTTAGCAATCAGCCCCAGCATTTT.

This clone was seen a single time. The gene calls are TRBV24-1 and TRBJ1-2, with TRBD1 identical over 7 bases. Germline V gene sequence: CDR1 KGHDR, CDR2 SFDVKD. The V gene end was trimmed by 4 bases and the J gene end by 8 bases; junction bases not matched to a gene: 6. This CDR3 region has 13 residues. CDR3 in amino acids: CATSDWTGFGYTF. CDR3 DNA: TGTGCCACCAGTGACTGGACAGGCTTCGGCTACACCTTC.

The sample holds a few counts of this clone. This chain links TRBV14 with TRBJ1-6; D is undetermined. V shed 4 bases and J shed 9 bases, with 10 bases lying between them. This CDR3 has 13 amino acids. Looked up from germline, CDR1 is SGHDN and CDR2 is FVKESK. CDR3 residues: CASSLTAGSPLHF. In nucleotides, the CDR3 is TGTGCCAGCAGCCTCACGGCAGGTTCACCCCTCCACTTT.

This clone was seen a handful of times. The chain employs TRBV11-2 and TRBJ1-1; D is undetermined. The germline V and J ends were trimmed by 1 base and 7 bases, with 13 bases remaining between them. The length of the CDR3 is 14 residues. Germline CDR1 reads SGHAT; CDR2 reads FQNNGV. The CDR3 reads CASSLGPAGLEAFF. The CDR3 region has the DNA TGTGCCAGCAGCTTAGGGCCAGCGGGCCTTGAAGCTTTCTTT. Drawing the rest from reference TRBV11-2 and TRBJ1-1, the complete variable domain is EAGVAQSPRYKIIEKRQSVAFWCNPISGHATLYWYQQILGQGPKLLIQFQNNGVVDDSQLPKDRFSAERLKGVDSTLKIQPAKLEDSAVYLCASSLGPAGLEAFFGQGTRLTVV.

The rearrangement uses TRBV5-5 and TRBJ2-2; 7 nucleotides align to TRBD1. Germline CDR1 is SGHKS and CDR2 is YYEKEE (reference sequence). This CDR3 comprises 15 residues. The ends lost 1 base at V and 1 base at J; junction bases unmatched: 1. Here the CDR3 reads CASSLRQGNTGELFF. CDR3 DNA sequence: TGTGCCAGCAGCTTGCGACAGGGGAACACCGGGGAGCTGTTTTTT.

This clone was seen more than once but under ten times. The J gene is TRBJ1-2, the V gene TRBV7-9; D possibly corresponds to TRBD1 (5 bases). CDR1 is SEHNR, CDR2 FQNEAQ, per germline (reference sequence). V was shortened by 1 base and J by 6 bases, with 15 bases between the two germline ends. The CDR3 loop spans 15 amino acids. The CDR3 coding sequence is TGTGCCAGCAGCTTAGATACGGGGCGGGCCAATGGCTACACCTTC. This sequence encodes CASSLDTGRANGYTF. The whole variable domain, remainder taken from reference TRBV7-9 and TRBJ1-2, is DTGVSQNPRHKITKRGQNVTFRCDPISEHNRLYWYRQTLGQGPEFLTYFQNEAQLEKSRLLSDRFSAERPKGSFSTLEIQRTEQGDSAMYLCASSLDTGRANGYTFGSGTRLTVV.

This clone was picked up one time. The chain couples TRBV30 to TRBJ2-7, with a weak D call TRBD1 (6 bases). The CDR3 has 14 amino acids. V was clipped by 1 base and J by 5 bases, with 15 bases between them. Germline values: CDR1 GTSNPN, CDR2 SVGIG (reference sequence). In nucleotides, the CDR3 is TGTGCCTGGAGTGGACTACTCACAGGGAACGAGCAGTACTTC. Translated: CAWSGLLTGNEQYF.

The J gene is TRBJ1-2, the V gene TRBV6-1; no clear D. The CDR3 loop spans 12 amino acids. Looked up from germline, CDR1 is MNHNS and CDR2 is SASEGT. Trimming stripped 2 bases from V and 6 bases from J, with 7 bases between. Here the CDR3 reads CASSENGNGYTF. In DNA form, the CDR3 reads TGTGCCAGCAGTGAAAATGGGAATGGCTACACCTTC.

This clone was seen only a few times. This sequence joins TRBV5-4 and TRBJ1-2; D is uncertain. Looked up from germline, CDR1 is SGHNT and CDR2 is YYREEE (reference sequence). This CDR3 has 12 amino acids. The ends were cut back, 4 bases at V and 6 bases at J, with 10 bases in the middle. The CDR3 DNA is TGTGCCAGCAGCGTGGATTATCATGGCTACACCTTC. Translation: CASSVDYHGYTF. Supplemented by reference TRBV5-4 and TRBJ1-2, the full variable domain reads ETGVTQSPTHLIKTRGQQVTLRCSSQSGHNTVSWYQQALGQGPQFIFQYYREEENGRGNFPPRFSGLQFPNYSSELNVNALELDDSALYLCASSVDYHGYTFGSGTRLTVV.

The chain combines TRBV19 with TRBJ1-6; 7 nucleotides agree with TRBD1. CDR1 and CDR2 (germline): LNHDA, SQIVND (reference sequence). After removal of 2 bases from V and 9 bases from J, the junction contained 13 bases not matched to a gene. The CDR3 length is 17 residues. The CDR3 loop reads CASSIPSTGLSASPLHF. CDR3 nucleotide sequence: TGTGCCAGTAGTATACCGTCGACAGGGTTGAGCGCTTCACCCCTCCACTTT.

This chain links TRBV6-1 with TRBJ1-3; D remains unclear. The V and J ends lost 2 bases and 3 bases respectively, with 20 bases between them. Looked up from germline, CDR1 is MNHNS and CDR2 is SASEGT. The CDR3 loop spans 18 amino acids. CDR3 nucleotides: TGTGCCAGCAGTGAACCCCTGGGAGGCAGCTATATTGGAAACACCATATATTTT. Protein sequence: CASSEPLGGSYIGNTIYF.

The J gene is TRBJ1-1, the V gene TRBV5-1; no reliable D call. Trimming cost V 0 bases and J 0 bases, with 9 bases left between them. Germline assignment: CDR1 SGHRS and CDR2 YFSETQ. This CDR3 is built from 15 residues. Here the CDR3 reads CASSLAEVMNTEAFF. The CDR3 bases are TGCGCCAGCAGCTTGGCCGAGGTCATGAACACTGAAGCTTTCTTT.

In this sample, this clone is medium-sized. The chain is built from TRBV6-1 and TRBJ1-3; D is unclear. The CDR3 runs 16 residues. Trimming removed 2 bases at V and 1 base at J, with 12 bases between. CDR1 MNHNS and CDR2 SASEGT come from the germline V gene. CDR3 DNA: TGTGCCAGCAGTGAACATCAGGCCTCTTCTGGAAACACCATATATTTT. It encodes CASSEHQASSGNTIYF.

This rearrangement joins TRBV7-2 to TRBJ2-7, with 10 bases fitting TRBD1. CDR1 and CDR2 (germline): SGHTA, FQGNSA. This CDR3 spans 14 amino acids. Losses at the gene ends were 4 bases for V and 5 bases for J; bases not matched to a gene: 5. The CDR3 spells CASSYRDRGHEQYF. The CDR3 DNA is TGTGCCAGCAGCTACCGGGACAGGGGACACGAGCAGTACTTC.

This clone has a handful of counts. The CDR3: CASSFQGTGELFF. The CDR3 DNA reads TGTGCCAGCAGCTTCCAGGGAACCGGGGAGCTGTTTTTT. This chain connects TRBV7-2 to TRBJ2-2; tentative D call: TRBD1 (5 bases). CDR1 is SGHTA, CDR2 FQGNSA, per germline. V gave up 3 bases and J gave up 5 bases, with 7 bases separating them. This CDR3 is built from 13 residues.